This TCR beta chain originates from a study of CD8 T cells in ankylosing spondylitis (dated by TCRdb to between 2016 and 2019). General notes on the study: The study set out to find disease-linked TCR variants by profiling T cell receptor beta repertoires in ankylosing spondylitis patients and healthy donors. The whole study cohort included over a hundred healthy donors and under 30 ankylosing spondylitis patients. Peripheral blood was sampled, and synovial fluid was additionally collected from ankylosing spondylitis patients. General conclusions and limits of the study: In peripheral blood, the disease-linked clones were found at relatively low frequencies and had a CD8+ phenotype. Blood from ankylosing spondylitis patients appeared to be characterized by a TCR beta motif made up of under 10 highly homologous amino acid variants. Some of the motif variants had been reported before in the synovial fluid and blood of reactive arthritis patients, a finding that suggests common disease-initiation mechanisms. The disease-linked clones were reported as significantly enriched in matched synovial fluid samples from ankylosing spondylitis patients.

The sequencer was an Illumina HiSeq 2500. Quantitative 5'-RACE with molecular barcodes was the method used to prepare the TCR beta libraries. Under the source paper's analysis protocol: To identify disease-linked TCR variants, a new computational method was used, one built on a probabilistic model of VDJ rearrangement. In TCRdb, the public reads were trimmed at Q25 with fastp and aligned with MiXCR, with productive beta chains retained. Rows merge per CDR3 protein into single entries with the most common DNA and genes. The authors' filters were not applied to this entry. The table for this sample lists hundreds of thousands of distinct CDR3 sequences; approximately 12% of them were counted only once. The top ten clonotypes cover roughly 0.51% of the sample. This clonotype was counted many times. The target of this receptor is not known. No base quality values were provided; no much bigger clone lies one nucleotide off.

The CDR3 spans 15 residues, from the cysteine through the phenylalanine. The sequence is cut down to CDR3 DNA, 45 bases in frame from base 1. Trimming costs V 0 bases and J 1 base, and their ends lie 11 bases apart. Sequences DFQATT (CDR1) and SNEGSKA (CDR2) are obtained from the germline V gene (reference sequence). Rearrangement joined TRBV20-1 to TRBJ2-3; tentative D gene TRBD2, with 6 bases matching. This clonotype originated in a male donor with ankylosing spondylitis. Sequencing used blood, either unsorted or a sorted T cell fraction (not recorded which). The CDR3 region: CSARDHGSGTDTQYF. The nucleotides read TGCAGTGCTAGAGATCACGGGAGCGGCACAGATACGCAGTATTTT.